The 13 T cell receptor beta chains presented below share a single source sample, sequenced in a study of blood T cell repertoires in COVID-19. This table comes from immunoSEQ multiplex PCR, and its TCRdb copy is limited to in-frame clones, with some not included. The data contain roughly 39,000 clones, 80% to 90% of them singletons. Input material: peripheral blood. All receptors derive from a man between 50 and 59 years old with active or convalescent COVID-19.

The rearrangement links TRBV6-4 to TRBJ2-7, with 13 bases that match TRBD2. V shed 2 bases, J shed 2 bases, and the junction held 12 bases outside the gene matches. From germline, CDR1 is MRHNA and CDR2 SNTAGT. The CDR3 spans 19 residues. CDR3 region: CASSDVIRTSGRPTYEQYF. DNA for the CDR3: TGTGCCAGCAGTGACGTAATCAGGACTAGCGGGAGACCAACCTACGAGCAGTACTTC.

The chain joins TRBV4-1 to TRBJ1-5; D gene unclear. The length of the CDR3 is 16 residues. Trimming pared 1 base from V and 2 bases from J, leaving 12 bases between. Per the germline V gene, CDR1 is MGHRA and CDR2 is YSYEKL. As DNA, the CDR3 is TGCGCCAGCAGCCAAGGGGTAGGGAGTGGCAATCAGCCCCAGCATTTT. This encodes CASSQGVGSGNQPQHF.

This chain links TRBV6-5 with TRBJ2-7, with TRBD2 identical over 14 bases. The CDR3 is 15 amino acids. Germline values: CDR1 MNHEY, CDR2 SVGAGI. V dropped 6 bases and J dropped 5; count of bases not matched to a gene: 6. CDR3 bases: TGTGCCAGCAGACCGGGACTAGCGGGGGCCAACGAGCAGTACGTC. Translated: CASRPGLAGANEQYV.

The V and J genes are TRBV5-5 and TRBJ1-1; D not resolved. Trimming stripped 0 bases from V and 7 bases from J, with 13 bases between. From germline, CDR1 is SGHKS and CDR2 YYEKEE (reference sequence). This CDR3 contains 14 residues. Here the CDR3 DNA reads TGTGCCAGCAGCTTGGACCCCGGACGGGGTGAAGCTTTCTTT. Translating gives CASSLDPGRGEAFF.

This sequence joins TRBV12-5 and TRBJ1-2; D might be TRBD1 (6 bases). This CDR3 is built from 15 residues. Germline CDR1 reads LGHNT; CDR2 reads FRNRAP. V was clipped by 2 bases and J by 6 bases, with 16 bases between them. CDR3 protein: CASGLSSDRLDGYTF. CDR3 DNA: TGTGCTAGTGGTTTGTCCTCCGACAGGCTGGATGGCTACACCTTC.

The sample holds one count of this clone. V is TRBV7-9 and J is TRBJ1-5; maybe TRBD1 (5 bases). Per germline, CDR1 SEHNR and CDR2 FQNEAQ (reference sequence). This CDR3 region has 16 residues. Trimming cost V 1 base and J 11 bases, with 21 bases left between them. CDR3 sequence reads: CASSLGFVGQGDSQHF. In nucleotides, the CDR3 is TGTGCCAGCAGCTTAGGGTTTGTGGGCCAAGGGGATTCCCAGCATTTT.

This chain connects TRBV19 to TRBJ2-5; D not certain. The CDR3 consists of 15 residues. The germline gives CDR1 LNHDA, CDR2 SQIVND (reference sequence). V was clipped by 1 base and J by 5 bases, with 14 bases between them. Written as DNA, the CDR3 is TGTGCCAGTAGTATAGGGGCGAGCCTGGCCGAGACCCAGTACTTC. It is translated as CASSIGASLAETQYF.

This sequence joins TRBV11-3 and TRBJ2-1; 7 nucleotides match TRBD1. This CDR3 has 13 residues. Trimming cost V 5 bases and J 6 bases; bases outside gene matches: 4. Per germline, CDR1 SGHNT and CDR2 YENEEA. In DNA, the CDR3 is TGTGCCAGCAGCCCGACAGGGCTCAATGAGCAGTTCTTC. It specifies CASSPTGLNEQFF.

This chain uses TRBV27 with TRBJ2-7; no clear D. The CDR3 sequence is 11 residues long. V dropped 6 bases and J dropped 4 bases, with 7 bases sitting between them. The germline gives CDR1 MNHEY, CDR2 SMNVEV (reference sequence). In nucleotides, the CDR3 is TGTGCCAGCAGCCTATCATACGAGCAGTACTTC. Its protein product is CASSLSYEQYF.

The chain is built from TRBV15 and TRBJ2-3; D is unresolved. Germline values: CDR1 LNHNV, CDR2 YYDKDF (reference sequence). Trimming stripped 3 bases from V and 0 bases from J, with 10 bases between. The CDR3 totals 15 residues. The chain's CDR3 is CATSSPPTSTDTQYF. The CDR3 nucleotides are TGTGCCACCAGCAGCCCGCCGACTAGCACAGATACGCAGTATTTT.

J is TRBJ2-2 and V is TRBV9; weak D call: TRBD1 (6 bases). The germline V and J ends were trimmed by 0 bases and 5 bases, with 23 bases remaining between them. The CDR3 runs to 19 residues. From germline, CDR1 is SGDLS and CDR2 YYNGEE. Here the CDR3 reads CASSVGQTWTAQGTGELFF. The CDR3, as DNA: TGTGCCAGCAGCGTAGGTCAGACCTGGACCGCCCAGGGGACCGGGGAGCTGTTTTTT.

The J gene is TRBJ2-7, the V gene TRBV28, with D possibly being TRBD2 (5 bases). Per the germline V gene, CDR1 is MDHEN and CDR2 is SYDVKM. The CDR3 length is 16 residues. V lost 3 bases to trimming and J lost 3 bases, with 18 bases between them. CDR3 region: CASSFGLAGALYEQYF. CDR3 bases: TGTGCCAGCAGTTTTGGGCTAGCAGGTGCCCTCTACGAGCAGTACTTC.

The chain employs TRBV19 and TRBJ2-6; the match to TRBD2 covers 8 bases. This CDR3 has 16 amino acids. The germline gives CDR1 LNHDA, CDR2 SQIVND (reference sequence). The V gene end was trimmed by 4 bases and the J gene end by 3 bases; junction bases not matched to a gene: 5. CDR3 coding DNA: TGTGCCAGTAGTACGCTCGGGAGGGATGGGGCCAACGTCCTGACTTTC. The encoded protein is CASSTLGRDGANVLTF.